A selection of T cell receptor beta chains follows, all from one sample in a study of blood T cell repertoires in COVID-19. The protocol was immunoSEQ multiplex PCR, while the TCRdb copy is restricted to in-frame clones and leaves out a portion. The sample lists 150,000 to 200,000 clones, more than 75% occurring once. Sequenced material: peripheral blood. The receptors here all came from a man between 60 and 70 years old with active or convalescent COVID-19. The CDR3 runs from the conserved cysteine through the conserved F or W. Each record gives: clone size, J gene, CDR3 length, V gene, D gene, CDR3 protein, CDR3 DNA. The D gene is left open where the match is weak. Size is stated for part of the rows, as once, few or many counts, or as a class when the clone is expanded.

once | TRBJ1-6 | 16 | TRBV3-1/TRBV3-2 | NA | CASSQEGGGKHSPLHF | TGTGCCAGCAGCCAAGAAGGGGGGGGAAAGCATTCACCCCTCCACTTT
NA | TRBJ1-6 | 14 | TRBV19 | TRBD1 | CASRGTGEFSPLHF | TGTGCCAGTAGGGGGACAGGGGAATTTTCACCCCTCCACTTT
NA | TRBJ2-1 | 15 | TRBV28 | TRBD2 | CASRSTSGSYNEQFF | TGTGCCAGCAGATCTACTAGCGGGTCCTACAATGAGCAGTTCTTC
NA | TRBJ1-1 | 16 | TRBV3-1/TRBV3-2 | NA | CASSAAGRVLNTEAFF | TGTGCCAGCAGCGCAGCTGGGAGGGTACTGAACACTGAAGCTTTCTTT
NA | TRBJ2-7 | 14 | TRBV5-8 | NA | CASMDLAGSYEQYF | TGTGCCAGCATGGACTTGGCGGGCTCCTACGAGCAGTACTTC
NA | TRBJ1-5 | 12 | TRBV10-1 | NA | CASSEPGQPQHF | TGCGCCAGCAGTGAACCAGGGCAGCCCCAGCATTTT
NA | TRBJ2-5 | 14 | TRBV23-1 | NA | CASSQPGGGETQYF | TGCGCCAGCAGTCAACCTGGGGGGGGCGAGACCCAGTACTTC
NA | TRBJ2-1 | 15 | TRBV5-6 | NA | CASSLDGRPYNEQFF | TGTGCCAGCAGCTTAGACGGGAGACCCTACAATGAGCAGTTCTTC
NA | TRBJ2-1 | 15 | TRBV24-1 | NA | CATSDSQGWDDEQFF | TGTGCCACCAGTGATTCACAGGGTTGGGACGATGAGCAGTTCTTC
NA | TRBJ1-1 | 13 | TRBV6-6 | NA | CASIPRGGTEAFF | TGTGCCAGCATCCCCAGGGGCGGCACTGAAGCTTTCTTT
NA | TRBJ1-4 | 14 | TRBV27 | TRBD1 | CASTLTGVNEKLFF | TGTGCCAGCACTCTGACAGGGGTTAATGAAAAACTGTTTTTT
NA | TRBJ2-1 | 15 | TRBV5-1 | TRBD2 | CASTFSGGSYNEQFF | TGCGCCAGCACCTTTAGCGGGGGGTCCTACAATGAGCAGTTCTTC
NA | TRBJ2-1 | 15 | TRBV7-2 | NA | CASSLEGVPYNEQFF | TGTGCCAGCAGCTTAGAGGGGGTACCCTACAATGAGCAGTTCTTC
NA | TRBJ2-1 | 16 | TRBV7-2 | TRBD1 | CASSLAAGQEEYEQFF | TGTGCCAGCAGCTTAGCCGCTGGACAGGAGGAATATGAGCAGTTCTTC
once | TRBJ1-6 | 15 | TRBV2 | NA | CASDVESSYNSPLHF | TGTGCCAGCGACGTGGAGAGCTCCTATAATTCACCCCTCCACTTT
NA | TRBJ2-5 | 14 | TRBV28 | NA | CASSPWERAGTQYF | TGTGCCAGCAGTCCCTGGGAAAGAGCGGGGACCCAGTACTTC
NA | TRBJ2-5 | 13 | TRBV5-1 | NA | CASSWTTQETQYF | TGCGCCAGCAGCTGGACTACCCAAGAGACCCAGTACTTC
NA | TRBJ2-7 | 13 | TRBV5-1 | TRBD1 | CASTGTGHYEQYF | TGCGCCAGCACCGGGACAGGACACTACGAGCAGTACTTC
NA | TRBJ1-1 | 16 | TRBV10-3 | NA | CAISELLSGGQVEAFF | TGTGCCATCAGTGAGTTGCTTTCCGGGGGGCAGGTTGAAGCTTTCTTT
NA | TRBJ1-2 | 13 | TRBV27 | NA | CASSLQGNSGYTF | TGTGCCAGCAGTTTACAGGGGAATAGTGGCTACACCTTC
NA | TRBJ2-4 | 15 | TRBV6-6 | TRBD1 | CASSDRVIAKNIQYF | TGTGCCAGCAGCGACAGGGTAATAGCCAAAAACATTCAGTACTTC
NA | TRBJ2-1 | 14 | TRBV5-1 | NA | CASSLVLAPNEQFF | TGCGCCAGCAGCTTGGTACTAGCTCCCAATGAGCAGTTCTTC
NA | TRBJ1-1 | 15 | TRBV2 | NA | CASTRIPKRYTEAFF | TGTGCCAGCACCCGAATCCCGAAGAGGTACACTGAAGCTTTCTTT
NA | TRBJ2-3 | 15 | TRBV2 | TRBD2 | CASLSLAASTDTQYF | TGTGCCAGCCTCAGTCTAGCGGCTAGCACAGATACGCAGTATTTT